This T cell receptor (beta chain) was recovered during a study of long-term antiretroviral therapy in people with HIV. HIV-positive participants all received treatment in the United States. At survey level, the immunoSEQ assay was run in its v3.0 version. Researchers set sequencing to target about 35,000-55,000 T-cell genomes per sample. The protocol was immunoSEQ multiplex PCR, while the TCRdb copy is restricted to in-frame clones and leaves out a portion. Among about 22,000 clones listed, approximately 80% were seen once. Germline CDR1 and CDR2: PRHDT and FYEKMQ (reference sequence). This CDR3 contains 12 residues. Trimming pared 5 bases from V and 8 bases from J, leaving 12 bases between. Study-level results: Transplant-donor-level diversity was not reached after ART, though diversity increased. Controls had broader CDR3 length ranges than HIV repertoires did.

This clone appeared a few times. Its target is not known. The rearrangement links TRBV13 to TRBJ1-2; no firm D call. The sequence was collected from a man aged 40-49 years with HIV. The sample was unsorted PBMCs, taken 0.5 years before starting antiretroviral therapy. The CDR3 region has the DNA TGTGCCAGCAGCGATACAGTTCTGGGCTACACCTTC. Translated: CASSDTVLGYTF.